Listed below are T cell receptor beta chains from one sample, sequenced in a study of T cell repertoires in cytomegalovirus infection. Each CDR3 protein is one row after TCRdb ran MiXCR on the reads. Counted here are around 710,000 distinct CDR3 sequences, about 27% occurring once; the ten biggest clones make up roughly 14%. Antigen specificity for these receptors is unknown. The input for sequencing was cultured CD8+ T cells from PBMCs, taken from culture after CMV antigen stimulation. These receptors all come from a human donor in good health (CMV status not recorded). Some clones in this sample may be carry-over from other donors' samples. Both conserved end residues are part of each CDR3. The order of the fields is J gene, D gene, V gene, CDR3 length, clone size, CDR3 protein, CDR3 DNA. A D gene is named only where the DNA matches it firmly. The size of a clone is reported for some rows only, either as once, few or many, or as a class for expanded clones.

>TRBJ1-1|NA|TRBV4-1|14|NA
CASSQDGSYTEAFF
TGCGCCAGCAGCCAGGACGGAAGTTACACTGAAGCTTTCTTT
>TRBJ2-1|NA|TRBV27|15|many
CASSLQGSSYNEQFF
TGTGCCAGCAGCCTCCAGGGGTCATCCTACAATGAGCAGTTCTTC
>TRBJ1-1|TRBD1|TRBV2|14|NA
CASPLRDRGTEAFF
TGTGCCAGCCCACTGAGGGACAGGGGCACTGAAGCTTTCTTT
>TRBJ2-5|TRBD2|TRBV4-3|15|NA
CASSQSGSPQETQYF
TGCGCCAGCAGCCAAAGCGGGAGCCCCCAAGAGACCCAGTACTTC
>TRBJ2-1|TRBD2|TRBV7-9|16|NA
CASSPGTSGAGPEEFF
TGTGCCAGCAGCCCCGGGACTAGCGGGGCGGGACCAGAGGAGTTCTTC
>TRBJ1-1|NA|TRBV2|11|many
CASKGHAEAFF
TGTGCCAGCAAAGGACACGCTGAAGCTTTCTTT
>TRBJ1-2|TRBD1|TRBV6-1|15|NA
CASSEWTGANYGYTF
TGTGCCAGCAGTGAATGGACAGGAGCTAACTATGGCTACACCTTC
>TRBJ2-1|NA|TRBV6-5|17|NA
CASRMPRGEPADNEQFF
TGTGCCAGCAGAATGCCCCGAGGGGAGCCCGCCGACAATGAGCAGTTCTTC
>TRBJ2-3|TRBD1|TRBV19|15|NA
CASSEDRRGTDTQYF
TGTGCCAGTAGTGAGGACAGGCGAGGCACAGATACGCAGTATTTT
>TRBJ2-1|TRBD2|TRBV6-1|16|NA
CASSADSGGAYNEQFF
TGTGCCAGCAGTGCGGATAGCGGGGGGGCCTACAATGAGCAGTTCTTC
>TRBJ1-6|NA|TRBV7-2|18|many
CASSFPRSGQAWDSPLHF
TGTGCCAGCAGCTTCCCCCGAAGTGGGCAGGCTTGGGATTCACCCCTCCACTTT
>TRBJ2-1|NA|TRBV6-8|13|NA
CASSYSSAIEQFF
TGTGCCAGCAGTTACTCTTCAGCGATTGAGCAGTTCTTC
>TRBJ2-2|NA|TRBV10-3|15|NA
CAISEGRHLTGELFF
TGTGCCATCAGTGAAGGCAGGCACCTAACCGGGGAGCTGTTTTTT
>TRBJ2-3|NA|TRBV7-9|15|NA
CASSLPGVGTDTQYF
TGTGCCAGCAGCCTTCCGGGGGTCGGCACAGATACGCAGTATTTT
>TRBJ2-1|NA|TRBV19|13|NA
CASSMTAGNEQFF
TGTGCCAGTAGTATGACTGCTGGGAATGAGCAGTTCTTC
>TRBJ2-3|TRBD1|TRBV4-3|15|once
CASSSLSTGSNTQYF
TGCGCCAGCAGCTCGCTTTCGACAGGGTCCAATACGCAGTATTTT
>TRBJ1-5|NA|TRBV4-1|17|NA
CASSQDPTADFLMPQHF
TGCGCCAGCAGCCAAGATCCGACAGCCGACTTCCTTATGCCCCAGCATTTT
>TRBJ2-5|NA|TRBV12-3/TRBV12-4|14|NA
CASSLMRGFGTQYF
TGTGCCAGCAGTTTAATGAGGGGGTTCGGGACCCAGTACTTC
>TRBJ1-1|NA|TRBV19|13|few
CASSRGGLTEAFF
TGTGCCAGTAGTAGAGGGGGACTTACTGAAGCTTTCTTT
>TRBJ2-2|NA|TRBV27|16|NA
CASLGRSAEDTGELFF
TGTGCCAGCCTGGGTAGATCCGCGGAGGACACCGGGGAGCTGTTTTTT
>TRBJ2-7|TRBD1|TRBV7-4|13|NA
CASSLGTGPEQYF
TGTGCCAGCAGCTTAGGGACAGGGCCCGAGCAGTACTTC
>TRBJ2-2|NA|TRBV9|14|NA
CASSQPYDTGELFF
TGTGCCAGCAGCCAACCCTACGACACCGGGGAGCTGTTTTTT
>TRBJ2-5|NA|TRBV10-3|15|few
CAISDHGSGQETQYF
TGTGCCATCAGTGATCACGGGTCCGGCCAAGAGACCCAGTACTTC
>TRBJ1-1|NA|TRBV4-1|14|few
CASSQERGWTEAFF
TGCGCCAGCAGCCAAGAGAGGGGGTGGACTGAAGCTTTCTTT
>TRBJ2-5|NA|TRBV11-2|15|few
CASTFSPGTQETQYF
TGTGCCAGCACCTTCTCGCCAGGGACCCAAGAGACCCAGTACTTC
>TRBJ1-1|TRBD1|TRBV7-6|15|NA
CASSPRQGGDTEAFF
TGTGCCAGCAGTCCACGACAGGGGGGGGACACTGAAGCTTTCTTT
>TRBJ2-3|TRBD2|TRBV19|15|NA
CASSPETSGGDTQYF
TGTGCCAGTAGCCCCGAGACTAGCGGGGGAGATACGCAGTATTTT